These T cell receptor beta chains were read from a single sample in a study of shared clonotypes between healthy human individuals. The repertoire was sequenced with immunoSEQ multiplex PCR; TCRdb's copy has only in-frame clones and lacks some. The data hold about 2,500,000 clones, with around nine tenths observed a single time. Sequencing input: naive CD4+ T cells sorted from blood. The receptors originated from a man aged 18 to 29 in good health. The CDR3 runs from the conserved cysteine through the conserved F or W. Fields, in order: CDR3 DNA, CDR3 protein, J gene, clone size, V gene, D gene. A D gene is named only where the DNA matches it firmly. Some rows have no size entry. The others give once, few or many, or a class for an expanded clone.

DNA: TGTGCCTGGAGTGTACAAACAGATCAGCCCCAGCATTTT
CDR3: CAWSVQTDQPQHF
J: TRBJ1-5
size: few
V: TRBV30
D: NA

DNA: TGTGCCTGGACCGGACGACAGGGGAGGAATGAGCAGTTCTTC
CDR3: CAWTGRQGRNEQFF
J: TRBJ2-1
size: NA
V: TRBV30
D: TRBD1

DNA: TGTGCCAGCAGCCGGGGACAGGGGAATTCACCCCTCCACTTT
CDR3: CASSRGQGNSPLHF
J: TRBJ1-6
size: NA
V: TRBV7-3
D: TRBD1

DNA: TGTGCCACCTCGGACAGGGGAGTAGGCTACACCTTC
CDR3: CATSDRGVGYTF
J: TRBJ1-2
size: few
V: TRBV6-5
D: TRBD1

DNA: TGTGCCAGCAGGGGACAGGGAATTACTGAGCAGTACTTC
CDR3: CASRGQGITEQYF
J: TRBJ2-7
size: NA
V: TRBV6-1
D: TRBD1

DNA: TGCGCCAGCAGCCAAGAGACAGGCGCTAATCAGCCCCAGCATTTT
CDR3: CASSQETGANQPQHF
J: TRBJ1-5
size: NA
V: TRBV4-3
D: NA

DNA: TGTGCCAGCAGCTCCCGGGCCTCCTGGGGTGGCGAGCAGTACTTC
CDR3: CASSSRASWGGEQYF
J: TRBJ2-7
size: NA
V: TRBV5-6
D: NA

DNA: TGTGCCAGCAGCCTCCGGACTAGCGGGGTCCTCTCCTACGAGCAGTACTTC
CDR3: CASSLRTSGVLSYEQYF
J: TRBJ2-7
size: NA
V: TRBV27
D: TRBD2

DNA: TGCGCCAGCAGCAAAGGGTGGACTAGCGGGAGTAGGGGGAATGAGCAGTTCTTC
CDR3: CASSKGWTSGSRGNEQFF
J: TRBJ2-1
size: NA
V: TRBV4-1
D: TRBD2

DNA: TGCAGCGTTGAAGACCCGTTTAGAGGTAAGGGCACTGAAGCTTTCTTT
CDR3: CSVEDPFRGKGTEAFF
J: TRBJ1-1
size: NA
V: TRBV29-1
D: NA

DNA: TGTGCCTGGAGTGTACGGGTTCAGTCTGGAAACACCATATATTTT
CDR3: CAWSVRVQSGNTIYF
J: TRBJ1-3
size: once
V: TRBV30
D: NA

DNA: TGTGCCAGCAGCCCGTCTGGGACAACTAATGAAAAACTGTTTTTT
CDR3: CASSPSGTTNEKLFF
J: TRBJ1-4
size: few
V: TRBV9
D: NA

DNA: TGTGCCAGCAGTCGATCTAAAGACAGTAACACCGGGGAGCTGTTTTTT
CDR3: CASSRSKDSNTGELFF
J: TRBJ2-2
size: once
V: TRBV27
D: NA

DNA: TGTGCCTGGGTGGCATTGACAGGGTGGAATACTGAAGCTTTCTTT
CDR3: CAWVALTGWNTEAFF
J: TRBJ1-1
size: few
V: TRBV30
D: TRBD1

DNA: TGTGCCAGCACCAAACTCCCGGGACAGGGGGCAGACGAGCAGTACTTC
CDR3: CASTKLPGQGADEQYF
J: TRBJ2-7
size: NA
V: TRBV7-9
D: TRBD1

DNA: TGTGCCAGCTCACCACAAGGACAGGTTATCTCTGGGGCCAACGTCCTGACTTTC
CDR3: CASSPQGQVISGANVLTF
J: TRBJ2-6
size: NA
V: TRBV18
D: TRBD1

DNA: TGTGCCAGCTCTCGAGGGTGGGAGACCCAGTACTTC
CDR3: CASSRGWETQYF
J: TRBJ2-5
size: NA
V: TRBV18
D: NA

DNA: TGTGCCAGCAACTCCCCAACAGGGCGAGGCTACACCTTC
CDR3: CASNSPTGRGYTF
J: TRBJ1-2
size: NA
V: TRBV5-5
D: NA

DNA: TGTGCCACCAGCAGAGGGACTAGCGGGCTTAGCACAGATACGCAGTATTTT
CDR3: CATSRGTSGLSTDTQYF
J: TRBJ2-3
size: NA
V: TRBV15
D: TRBD2

DNA: TGTGCCAGCAGCTCATCCGGGACAGTCTTGAACACTGAAGCTTTCTTT
CDR3: CASSSSGTVLNTEAFF
J: TRBJ1-1
size: few
V: TRBV11-2
D: TRBD1

DNA: TGTGCCTGGGAGACAGGACAAGCGAGCTACACCTTC
CDR3: CAWETGQASYTF
J: TRBJ1-2
size: once
V: TRBV30
D: NA

DNA: TGTGCCAGCTCACCGGGATCATTAGAGACCCAGTACTTC
CDR3: CASSPGSLETQYF
J: TRBJ2-5
size: NA
V: TRBV18
D: NA

DNA: TGTGCCAGCAGTGAAGCGCGTTTTGGGTCCTACGAGCAGTACTTC
CDR3: CASSEARFGSYEQYF
J: TRBJ2-7
size: NA
V: TRBV25-1
D: NA

DNA: TGTGCTAGTGGCGTTGGGACTAGCGGGGACAATGAGCAGTTCTTC
CDR3: CASGVGTSGDNEQFF
J: TRBJ2-1
size: NA
V: TRBV12-5
D: TRBD2

DNA: TGTGCCAGCCCAGGGCTCGGGACAGGGGGTGAAAAACTGTTTTTT
CDR3: CASPGLGTGGEKLFF
J: TRBJ1-4
size: NA
V: TRBV7-9
D: TRBD1

DNA: TGTGCCAGCAGTCGGGACAGGGACAATTCACCCCTCCACTTT
CDR3: CASSRDRDNSPLHF
J: TRBJ1-6
size: NA
V: TRBV6-1
D: TRBD1

DNA: TGTGCCAGCAGCTTCGGACAGGTATCCTACAATGAGCAGTTCTTC
CDR3: CASSFGQVSYNEQFF
J: TRBJ2-1
size: NA
V: TRBV27
D: TRBD1

DNA: TGCGCCAGCAGCTTAGACAGGGCCTCGGACACTGAAGCTTTCTTT
CDR3: CASSLDRASDTEAFF
J: TRBJ1-1
size: NA
V: TRBV5-1
D: TRBD1

DNA: TGTGCCAGCAGCACCGGGACTGGGAACACCGGGGAGCTGTTTTTT
CDR3: CASSTGTGNTGELFF
J: TRBJ2-2
size: NA
V: TRBV2
D: NA

DNA: TGTGCCAGCAGTACCAGGGGATCTGGGGCCAACGTCCTGACTTTC
CDR3: CASSTRGSGANVLTF
J: TRBJ2-6
size: NA
V: TRBV6-1
D: NA